This T cell receptor beta chain emerged from a study of early T cells in non-severe SARS-CoV-2 infection (dated by TCRdb to about 2021). Background for the entire study: Because TCR sequencing was done on bulk RNA from unsorted whole blood, the alpha and beta chains could not be paired.

On the study overall, not on this receptor specifically: VDJdb matching was skewed toward anti-spike CD8 responses and likely underestimated virus-specific expansions by missing private and CD4 specificities.

This clonotype has a count of ten or more. The antigen this receptor binds is unknown. Base qualities are not recorded, but no much larger clone differs from it by a single base. Library method: 5' RACE. The sequencer was a NextSeq 500. To correct for sequencing error and PCR bias, the TCR library protocol tagged individual cDNA molecules with unique molecular identifiers. TCR alpha and beta chains were both sequenced, and the abundances of alpha and beta sequences in each sample were closely correlated with each other. Per the source publication's procedure: Decombinator V4 was used to annotate TCR sequences for V gene, J gene and CDR3. TCRs were defined as expanded if a significant change between any two time points was detected under a Poisson model with p below 0.0001. TCR abundances were normalised to the total number of TCRs sequenced per sample and were expressed as counts per million. MAIT TCRs were defined by TRAV1-2 paired with TRAJ12, TRAJ20 or TRAJ33, and iNKT TCRs by TRAV10 paired with TRAJ18. A search of VDJdb, accessed on 1 November 2021, was run for TCRs annotated to CMV, EBV and SARS-CoV-2, with TCRs annotated for multiple antigens excluded. The public reads were reanalyzed by TCRdb: fastp trimming at Q25, MiXCR alignment, in-frame beta chains only. Each CDR3 protein appears once, grouped with its most common genes and DNA. TCRdb's processing, not the authors' own work, is the source of the V and J calls. A total of roughly 80,000 distinct CDR3 sequences appear in this sample, roughly 16% of them only once. The top ten clonotypes cover approximately 2.9% of the sample.

Set within a cohort of healthcare workers in London, UK, this nested case-control study involved weekly PCR testing of nasopharyngeal swabs along with blood sampling. Between 23 and 31 March 2020, the week of the UK lockdown, healthcare workers were enrolled and then followed up weekly for as long as 16 weeks. The CDR3 has 14 amino acids, counting the end cysteine and phenylalanine. Only the CDR3 region is kept as DNA, spanning 42 bases read in frame from base 1. Compared with germline, V lacks 5 bases and J lacks 13 bases; bases without a gene match: 12. Based on the germline V gene (reference sequence), the CDR1 and CDR2 sequences are MNHNY and SVGAGI.

Material for sequencing was whole blood. The V and J segments used are TRBV6-6 and TRBJ1-2; 11 central bases correspond to TRBD1. The TCR originated in an adult who was a healthcare worker with PCR-confirmed SARS-CoV-2 infection or an uninfected control (not recorded which). The CDR3 is CASSPKWDRGFLTF. The nucleotides are TGTGCCAGCAGTCCTAAGTGGGACAGGGGGTTCCTCACCTTC.